The T cell receptor beta chain under discussion was sequenced for a study of OX40 agonist ivuxolimab in advanced cancers. General study results and limits: The authors also found low normalized T-cell clonal expansion in some nonresponders. Antigen specificity remained undetermined for the expanded peripheral T cells.

Repertoires were generated with immunoSEQ multiplex PCR, while TCRdb's copy carries only in-frame clones and drops some. The data show 70,000 to 80,000 clones, 85% to 90% seen once. The CDR3 is 15 residues long. Trimming pared 0 bases from V and 3 bases from J, leaving 10 bases between. Germline values: CDR1 SGHRS, CDR2 YFSETQ. A word on this clone: The antigen is unknown.

The rearrangement uses TRBV5-1 and TRBJ1-5, with no clear D. The sample in question was CD4+ or CD8+ T cells sorted from blood, obtained in a trial of the OX40 agonist ivuxolimab. The clonotype originates from an adult with an advanced solid tumor such as melanoma, head and neck, liver or kidney cancer. The CDR3 DNA reads as TGCGCCAGCAGCTTGGATCACGGCCCCAATCAGCCCCAGCATTTT. Its translation is CASSLDHGPNQPQHF.